The clone carrying this TCR beta chain is a singleton in its sample. Profiling relied on immunoSEQ multiplex PCR, and the TCRdb table lists in-frame clones only, not all of them. The repertoire holds over 650,000 clones, more than 70% seen once, with about 0.0094% in the top ten. This CDR3 contains 16 residues. The germline gives CDR1 MNHEY, CDR2 SMNVEV (reference sequence). Trimming removed 0 bases from V and 5 bases from J, with 17 bases in between. This specimen comes from a study of shared T cell receptors in the human thymus. These same records also appear under a second study, on human thymus T cells. From that paper: Corrective surgery for congenital heart defects was being performed on the healthy Finnish infants who were the donors. From resections taken during corrective heart surgery, the thymus tissue was obtained. Thymic and blood repertoires seemed to show skewed V and J gene use. Among unrelated individuals, related research reported thymic repertoires that overlapped highly.

The chain carries TRBV27 and TRBJ2-7; D call uncertain. This TCR was recovered from a boy in the first two years of life with a congenital heart defect. The specimen sequenced was thymocytes. The CDR3 nucleotides read TGTGCCAGCAGTTTATCGCATCTGGAGATGCGTAACGAGCAGTACTTC. Residues: CASSLSHLEMRNEQYF.